This T cell receptor beta chain was captured in a study of T cell responses to AZD1222 COVID-19 vaccine. The CDR3 length is 17 residues. Germline lookup yields CDR1 SGHRS and CDR2 YFSETQ. V lost 0 bases to trimming and J lost 1 base; unmatched junction nucleotides: 2. Generated by immunoSEQ multiplex PCR, the TCRdb table keeps only in-frame clones and is missing some. The sample includes 100,000 or so clones, 92% of them seen just once. The receptor comes from an adult in good health. Source: peripheral blood, taken on day 0 of AZD1222 vaccination. The genes are TRBV5-1 and TRBJ2-7; 15 positions agree with TRBD2. The CDR3 loop reads CASSLGTSGRGSYEQYF. The CDR3 nucleotides read TGCGCCAGCAGCTTGGGGACTAGCGGGAGGGGGTCCTACGAGCAGTACTTC.